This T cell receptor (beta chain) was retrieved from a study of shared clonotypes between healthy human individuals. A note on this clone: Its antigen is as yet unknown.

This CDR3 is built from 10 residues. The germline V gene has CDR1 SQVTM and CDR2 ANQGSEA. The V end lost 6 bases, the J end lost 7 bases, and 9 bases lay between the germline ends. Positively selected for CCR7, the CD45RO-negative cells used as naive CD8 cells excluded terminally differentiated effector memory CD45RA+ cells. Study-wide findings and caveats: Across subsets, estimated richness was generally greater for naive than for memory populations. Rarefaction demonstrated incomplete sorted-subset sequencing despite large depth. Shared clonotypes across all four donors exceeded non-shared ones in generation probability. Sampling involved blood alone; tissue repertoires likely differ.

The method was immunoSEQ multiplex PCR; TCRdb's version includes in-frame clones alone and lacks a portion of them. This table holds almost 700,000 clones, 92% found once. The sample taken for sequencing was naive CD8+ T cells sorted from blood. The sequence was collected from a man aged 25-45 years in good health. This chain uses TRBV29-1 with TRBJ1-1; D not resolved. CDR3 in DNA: TGCAGCGTGAGGGCGTATGAAGCTTTCTTT. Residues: CSVRAYEAFF.